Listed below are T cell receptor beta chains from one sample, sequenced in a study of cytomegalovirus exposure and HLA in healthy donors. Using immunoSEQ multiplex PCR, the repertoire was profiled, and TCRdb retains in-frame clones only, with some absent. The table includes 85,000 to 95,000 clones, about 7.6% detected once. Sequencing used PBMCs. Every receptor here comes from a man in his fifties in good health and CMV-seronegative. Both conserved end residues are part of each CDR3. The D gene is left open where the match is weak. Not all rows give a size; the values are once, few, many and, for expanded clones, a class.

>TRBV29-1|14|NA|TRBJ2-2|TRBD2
TGCAGCGCACAGCGGGGCCCGAACACCGGGGAGCTGTTTTTT
CSAQRGPNTGELFF
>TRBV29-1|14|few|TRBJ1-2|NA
TGCAGCGTTGAGGGACACCGTGATAACTATGGCTACACCTTC
CSVEGHRDNYGYTF
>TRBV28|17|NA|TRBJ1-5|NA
TGTGCCAGCAGTTTAATCCGGACCGGGGGAGGCAATCAGCCCCAGCATTTT
CASSLIRTGGGNQPQHF
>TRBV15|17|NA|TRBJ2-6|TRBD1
TGTGCCACCAGCAGAGGGCGGACAGGGCGTGGGGCCAACGTCCTGACTTTC
CATSRGRTGRGANVLTF
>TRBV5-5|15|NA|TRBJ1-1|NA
TGTGCCAGCACCCTCTGGGTAGGGGTAAGTCCCGAAGCTTTCTTT
CASTLWVGVSPEAFF
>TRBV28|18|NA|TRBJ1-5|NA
TGTGCCAGCAGTCCGTCTGACGCTCGCAGGGGAGGCAATCAGCCCCAGCATTTT
CASSPSDARRGGNQPQHF
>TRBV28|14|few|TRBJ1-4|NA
TGTGCCAGCAGTTTAGGGGGCGCCGATGAAAAACTGTTTTTT
CASSLGGADEKLFF
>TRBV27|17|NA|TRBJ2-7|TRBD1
TGTGCCAGCCGATCACGCCCACGCCAAAACAGGGGCTACGAGCAGTACTTC
CASRSRPRQNRGYEQYF
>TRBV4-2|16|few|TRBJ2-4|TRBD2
TGTGCCAGCAGCCAAACTAGCGGGGGTGTCCAAAACATTCAGTACTTC
CASSQTSGGVQNIQYF
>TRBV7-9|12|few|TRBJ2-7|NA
TGTGCCAGCAGCGGCGACAGCAGCGAGCAGTACTTC
CASSGDSSEQYF
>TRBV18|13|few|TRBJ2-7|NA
TGTGCCAGCTCACCACCTTCATCGGACGAGCAGTACTTC
CASSPPSSDEQYF
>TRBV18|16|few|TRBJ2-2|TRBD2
TGTGCCAGCTCACCATTGGGAGGGTTGAACACCGGGGAGCTGTTTTTT
CASSPLGGLNTGELFF
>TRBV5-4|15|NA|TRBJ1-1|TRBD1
TGTGCCAGCAGCCCGCCCCAGGGGGCGGGCACTGAAGCTTTCTTT
CASSPPQGAGTEAFF
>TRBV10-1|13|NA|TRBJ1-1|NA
TGCGCCAGCACCCGGGATACTGGCACTGAAGCTTTCTTT
CASTRDTGTEAFF
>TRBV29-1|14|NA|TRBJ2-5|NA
TGCAGCGGGGGGAGGCCGGGAAATTCAGAGACCCAGTACTTC
CSGGRPGNSETQYF
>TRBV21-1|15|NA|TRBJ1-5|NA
TGTGCCAGCAGTCGGACAGGGAGGCGCAATCAGCCCCAGCATTTT
CASSRTGRRNQPQHF
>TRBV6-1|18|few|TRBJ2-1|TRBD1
TGTGCCAGCAGTGAAGGAAGGGGATCAGGGGGCCTAGGGGATGAGCAGTTCTTC
CASSEGRGSGGLGDEQFF
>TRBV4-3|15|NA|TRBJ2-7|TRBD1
TGCGCCAGCAGCCAACGGACAGGGGGTCCCTACGAGCAGTACTTC
CASSQRTGGPYEQYF
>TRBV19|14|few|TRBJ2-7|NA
TGTGCCAGTACCCCCGGGGGAGGAGGCTACGAGCAGTACTTC
CASTPGGGGYEQYF
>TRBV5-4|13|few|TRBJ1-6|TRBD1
TGTGCCAGCAATGACAGGGATAATTCACCCCTCCACTTT
CASNDRDNSPLHF
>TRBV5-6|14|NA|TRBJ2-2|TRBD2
TGTGCCAGCAGCTTTCTAGCGGCCGGCGGGGAGCTGTTTTTT
CASSFLAAGGELFF
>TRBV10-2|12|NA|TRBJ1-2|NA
TGCGCCAGCAGCGACAGCAAATATGGCTACACCTTC
CASSDSKYGYTF
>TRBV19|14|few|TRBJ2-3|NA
TGTGCCAGTAGTATAGATCAGGGCACAGATACGCAGTATTTT
CASSIDQGTDTQYF
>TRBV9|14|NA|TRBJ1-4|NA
TGTGCCAGCAGCACTGGGCAGGACTTTGAAAAACTGTTTTTT
CASSTGQDFEKLFF
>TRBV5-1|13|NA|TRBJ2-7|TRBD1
TGCGCCAGCAGCTTGGACCAGGGGGACGAGCAGTACTTC
CASSLDQGDEQYF
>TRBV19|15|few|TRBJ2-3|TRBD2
TGTGCCAGTAGGTCTGGCGGGGGGGCCGGGGATACGCAGTATTTT
CASRSGGGAGDTQYF
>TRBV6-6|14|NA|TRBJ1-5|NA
TGTGCCAGCAGTTACCGGACAGACAATCAGCCCCAGCATTTT
CASSYRTDNQPQHF
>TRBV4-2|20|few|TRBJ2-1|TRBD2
TGTGCCAGCAGCCAAGATGTAGGGACTAGCGGGAGGGTCTTTTACAATGAGCAGTTCTTC
CASSQDVGTSGRVFYNEQFF
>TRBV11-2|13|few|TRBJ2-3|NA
TGTGCCAGCAGCCGACTAGTTCAAGCTACGCAGTATTTT
CASSRLVQATQYF
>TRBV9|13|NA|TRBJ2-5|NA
TGTGCCAGCAGCGTAACAGGCGAAGAGACCCAGTACTTC
CASSVTGEETQYF
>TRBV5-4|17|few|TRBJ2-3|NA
TGTGCCAGCAGCTCCAGGGACATCCCGGGTTACACAGATACGCAGTATTTT
CASSSRDIPGYTDTQYF
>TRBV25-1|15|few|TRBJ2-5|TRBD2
TGTGCCAGCAGTGCGTGGGGAGGGAGGGAAGAGACCCAGTACTTC
CASSAWGGREETQYF
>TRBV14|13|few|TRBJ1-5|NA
TGTGCCAGCAGCCAGACAGCGAATCAGCCCCAGCATTTT
CASSQTANQPQHF
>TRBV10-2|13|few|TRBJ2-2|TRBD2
TGCGCCAGCAGGCCTAGCGGGGCCGGGGAGCTGTTTTTT
CASRPSGAGELFF
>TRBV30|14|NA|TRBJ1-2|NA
TGTGCCTGGAGACCCCCACTGCCCTCTCATGGCTACACCTTC
CAWRPPLPSHGYTF
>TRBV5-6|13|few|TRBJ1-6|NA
TGTGCCAGCAGCTTGTTCCTCGGGGAGGAGCTCCACTTT
CASSLFLGEELHF
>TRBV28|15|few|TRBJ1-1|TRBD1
TGTGCCAGCGACGGGACAGGCCTTATGAACACTGAAGCTTTCTTT
CASDGTGLMNTEAFF
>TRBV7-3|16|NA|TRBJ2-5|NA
TGTGCCAGCAGCTTAAGAGCTCCAGGGTTGGAAGAGACCCAGTACTTC
CASSLRAPGLEETQYF
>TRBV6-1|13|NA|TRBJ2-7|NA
TGTGCCAGCAGCCGTGGAGTTTCGAGCGAGCAGTACTTC
CASSRGVSSEQYF
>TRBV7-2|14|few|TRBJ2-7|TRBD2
TGTGCCAGCAGCGTGGGACTAGCGAGCTACGAGCAGTACTTC
CASSVGLASYEQYF
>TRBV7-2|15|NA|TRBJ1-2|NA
TGTGCCAGCAGCTCCTATTGGACTGGGGGAGGGGGCTACACCTTC
CASSSYWTGGGGYTF
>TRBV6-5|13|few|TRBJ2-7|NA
TGTGCCAGCACCAAAATTTCGGGGAGCGAGCAGTACTTC
CASTKISGSEQYF
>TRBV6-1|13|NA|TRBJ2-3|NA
TGTGCCAGCAGATCTAGCGGCACAGATACGCAGTATTTT
CASRSSGTDTQYF
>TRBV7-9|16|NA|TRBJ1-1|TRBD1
TGTGCCAGCAGACCAGACAGGGCACATACGAACACTGAAGCTTTCTTT
CASRPDRAHTNTEAFF
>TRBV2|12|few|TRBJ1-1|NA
TGTGCCAGCAGTGCCGCCGGGACAGAAGCTTTCTTT
CASSAAGTEAFF
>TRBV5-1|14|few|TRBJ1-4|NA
TGCGCCAGCAGCTTGGGGCAGGGTCGGGAAAAACTGTTTTTT
CASSLGQGREKLFF
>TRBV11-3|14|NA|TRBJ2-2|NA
TGTGCCAGCAGGAGGCAGGGGGGCACCGGGGAGCTGTTTTTT
CASRRQGGTGELFF
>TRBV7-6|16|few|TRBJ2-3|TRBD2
TGTGCCAGCAGCCCGCTGGCTAGCGGGAGCACAGATACGCAGTATTTT
CASSPLASGSTDTQYF
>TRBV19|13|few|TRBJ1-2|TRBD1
TGTGCCAGTAGTATTCGGGACAGCTATGGCTACACCTTC
CASSIRDSYGYTF
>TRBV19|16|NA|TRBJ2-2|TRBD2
TGTGCCAGTAGTTCTAGCGGGGGAAGTGGCACCGGGGAGCTGTTTTTT
CASSSSGGSGTGELFF
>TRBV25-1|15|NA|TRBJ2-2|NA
TGTGCCAGCAGTTCGACTCCTCCGTCGGGCGGGGAGCTGTTTTTT
CASSSTPPSGGELFF
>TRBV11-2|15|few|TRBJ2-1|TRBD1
TGTGCCAGCAGTTCGGGACAGTTCCTCCCCTTAGGGCAGTTCTTC
CASSSGQFLPLGQFF
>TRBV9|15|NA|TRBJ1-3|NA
TGTGCCAGCAGCGTATCCCCATCCCCTGGAAACACCATATATTTT
CASSVSPSPGNTIYF
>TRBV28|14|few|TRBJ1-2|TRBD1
TGTGCCAGCAGTCTACAGGGGGCGTACTATGGCTACACCTTC
CASSLQGAYYGYTF
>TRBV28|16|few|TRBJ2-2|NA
TGTGCCAGCAGTCCCCGACAGGGACTAGGCACCGGGGAGCTGTTTTTT
CASSPRQGLGTGELFF
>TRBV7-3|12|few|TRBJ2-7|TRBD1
TGTGCCAGCAGCCTTGATGGACAGGGGCAGTACTTC
CASSLDGQGQYF
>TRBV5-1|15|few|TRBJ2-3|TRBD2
TGCGCCAGCAGCCTCGAGCGGGGGGGGTCTACTACGCAGTATTTT
CASSLERGGSTTQYF